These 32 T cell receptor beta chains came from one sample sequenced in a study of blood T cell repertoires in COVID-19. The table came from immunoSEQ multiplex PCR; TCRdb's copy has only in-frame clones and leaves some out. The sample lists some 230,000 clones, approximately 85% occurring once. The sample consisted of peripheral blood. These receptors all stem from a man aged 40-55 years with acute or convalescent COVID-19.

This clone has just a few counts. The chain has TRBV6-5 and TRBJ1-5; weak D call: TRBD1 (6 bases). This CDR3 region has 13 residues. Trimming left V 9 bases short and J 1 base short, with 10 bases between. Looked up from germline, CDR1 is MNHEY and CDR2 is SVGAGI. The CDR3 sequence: CASNGQSNQPQHF. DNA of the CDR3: TGTGCCAGTAACGGACAGAGCAATCAGCCCCAGCATTTT.

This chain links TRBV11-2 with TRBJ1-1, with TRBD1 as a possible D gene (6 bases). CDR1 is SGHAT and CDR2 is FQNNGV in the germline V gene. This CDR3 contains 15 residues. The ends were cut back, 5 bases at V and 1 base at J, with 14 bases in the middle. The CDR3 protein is CASSPTGRPNTEAFF. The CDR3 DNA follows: TGTGCCAGCAGCCCGACAGGCCGACCGAACACTGAAGCTTTCTTT.

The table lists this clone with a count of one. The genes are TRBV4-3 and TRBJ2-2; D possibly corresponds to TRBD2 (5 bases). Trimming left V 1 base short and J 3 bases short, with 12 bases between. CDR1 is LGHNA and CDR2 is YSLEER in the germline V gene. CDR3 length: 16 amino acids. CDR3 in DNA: TGCGCCAGCAGCCAAGTGGGGTTGGGAGACACCGGGGAGCTGTTTTTT. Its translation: CASSQVGLGDTGELFF.

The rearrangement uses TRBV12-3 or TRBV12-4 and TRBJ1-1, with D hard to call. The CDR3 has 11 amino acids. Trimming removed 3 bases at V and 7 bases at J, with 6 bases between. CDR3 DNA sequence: TGTGCCAGCAGTTTGTCTCGTGAAGCTTTCTTT. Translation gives CASSLSREAFF.

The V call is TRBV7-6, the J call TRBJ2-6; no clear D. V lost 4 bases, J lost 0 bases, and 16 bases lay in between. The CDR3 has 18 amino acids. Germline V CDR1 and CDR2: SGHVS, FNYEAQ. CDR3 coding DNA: TGTGCCAGCAGCTCCTTAGCTTTGGTTCTCTCTGGGGCCAACGTCCTGACTTTC. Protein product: CASSSLALVLSGANVLTF.

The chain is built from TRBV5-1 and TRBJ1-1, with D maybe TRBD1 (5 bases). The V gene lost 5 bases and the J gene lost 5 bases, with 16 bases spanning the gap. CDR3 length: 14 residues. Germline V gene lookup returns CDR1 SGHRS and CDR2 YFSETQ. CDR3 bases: TGCGCCAGCAGTCCCTCCGGGGGTACGACTGAAGCTTTCTTT. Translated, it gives CASSPSGGTTEAFF.

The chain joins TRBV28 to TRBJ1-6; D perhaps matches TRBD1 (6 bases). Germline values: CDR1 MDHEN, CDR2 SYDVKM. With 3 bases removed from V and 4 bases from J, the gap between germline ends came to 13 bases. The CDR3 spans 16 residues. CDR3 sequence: CASSFQGLRYNSPLHF. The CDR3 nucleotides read TGTGCCAGCAGTTTCCAGGGGCTCAGGTATAATTCACCCCTCCACTTT. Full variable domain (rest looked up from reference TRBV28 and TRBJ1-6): DVKVTQSSRYLVKRTGEKVFLECVQDMDHENMFWYRQDPGLGLRLIYFSYDVKMKEKGDIPEGYSVSREKKERFSLILESASTNQTSMYLCASSFQGLRYNSPLHFGNGTRLTVT.

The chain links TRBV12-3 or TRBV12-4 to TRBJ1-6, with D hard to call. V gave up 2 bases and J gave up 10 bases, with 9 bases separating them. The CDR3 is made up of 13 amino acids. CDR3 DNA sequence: TGTGCCAGCAGTTTAACGGAGTCCTCACCCCTCCACTTT. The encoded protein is CASSLTESSPLHF.

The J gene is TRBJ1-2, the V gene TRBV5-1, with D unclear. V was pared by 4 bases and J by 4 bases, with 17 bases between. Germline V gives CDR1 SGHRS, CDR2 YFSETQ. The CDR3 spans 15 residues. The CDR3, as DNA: TGCGCCAGCAGCCCCGCGGGCAGGTCGGGCTATGGCTACACCTTC. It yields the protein CASSPAGRSGYGYTF.

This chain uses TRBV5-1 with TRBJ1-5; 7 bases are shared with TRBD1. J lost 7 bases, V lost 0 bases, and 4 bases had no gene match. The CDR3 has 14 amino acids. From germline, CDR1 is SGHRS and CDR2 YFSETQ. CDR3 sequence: CASSLAGGQQPQHF. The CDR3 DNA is TGCGCCAGCAGCTTGGCAGGGGGTCAGCAGCCCCAGCATTTT.

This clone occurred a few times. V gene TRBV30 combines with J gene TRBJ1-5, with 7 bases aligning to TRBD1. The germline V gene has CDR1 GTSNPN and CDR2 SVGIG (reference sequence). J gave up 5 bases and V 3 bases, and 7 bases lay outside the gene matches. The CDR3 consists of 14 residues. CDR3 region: CAWRSTGTDQPQHF. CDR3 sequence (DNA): TGTGCCTGGAGATCCACGGGGACAGATCAGCCCCAGCATTTT.

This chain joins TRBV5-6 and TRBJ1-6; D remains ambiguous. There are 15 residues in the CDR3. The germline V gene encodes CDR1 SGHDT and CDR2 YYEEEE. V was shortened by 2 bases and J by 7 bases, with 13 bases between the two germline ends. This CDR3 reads CASSLGGFGNSPLHF. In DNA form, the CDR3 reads TGTGCCAGCAGCTTAGGAGGGTTCGGGAATTCACCCCTCCACTTT.

The CDR3 DNA reads as TGTGCCAGCAGGCCGGGACAGGGGTATGGCTACACCTTC. Protein sequence: CASRPGQGYGYTF. This chain uses TRBV2 with TRBJ1-2, with 10 bases lining up with TRBD1. This CDR3 spans 13 amino acids. V lost 6 bases and J lost 5; bases outside the gene matches: 3. The germline CDR1 and CDR2 sequences are SNHLY and FYNNEI.

The CDR3 protein is CASSDRVNTEAFF. The CDR3 nucleotides read TGCGCCAGCTCGGACAGGGTGAACACTGAAGCTTTCTTT. The chain joins TRBV10-1 to TRBJ1-1, with 8 bases fitting TRBD1. The CDR3 runs to 13 residues. From germline, CDR1 is WNHNN and CDR2 SYGVQD (reference sequence). V lost 8 bases, J lost 0 bases, and 2 bases stayed unmatched.

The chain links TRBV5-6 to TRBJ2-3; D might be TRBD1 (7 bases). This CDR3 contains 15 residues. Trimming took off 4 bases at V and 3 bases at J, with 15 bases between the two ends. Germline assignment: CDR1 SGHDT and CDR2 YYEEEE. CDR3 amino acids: CASSAGTVFTDTQYF. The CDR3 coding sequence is TGTGCCAGCAGCGCGGGGACAGTTTTTACAGATACGCAGTATTTT.

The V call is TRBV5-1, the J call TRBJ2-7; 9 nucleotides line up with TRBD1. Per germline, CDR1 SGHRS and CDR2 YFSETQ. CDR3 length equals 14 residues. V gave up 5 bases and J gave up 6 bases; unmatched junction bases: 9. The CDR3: CASRPGTGTPEQYF. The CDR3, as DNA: TGCGCCAGCAGACCCGGGACAGGGACCCCCGAGCAGTACTTC.

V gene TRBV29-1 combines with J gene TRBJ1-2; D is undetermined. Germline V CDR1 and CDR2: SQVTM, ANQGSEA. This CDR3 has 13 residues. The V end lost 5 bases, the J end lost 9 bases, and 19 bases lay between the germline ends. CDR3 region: CSVLQTFSHSYTF. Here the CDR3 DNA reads TGCAGCGTTCTGCAGACATTCTCCCACAGCTACACCTTC. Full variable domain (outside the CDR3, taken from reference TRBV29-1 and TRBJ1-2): SAVISQKPSRDICQRGTSLTIQCQVDSQVTMMFWYRQQPGQSLTLIATANQGSEATYESGFVIDKFPISRPNLTFSTLTVSNMSPEDSSIYLCSVLQTFSHSYTFGSGTRLTVV.

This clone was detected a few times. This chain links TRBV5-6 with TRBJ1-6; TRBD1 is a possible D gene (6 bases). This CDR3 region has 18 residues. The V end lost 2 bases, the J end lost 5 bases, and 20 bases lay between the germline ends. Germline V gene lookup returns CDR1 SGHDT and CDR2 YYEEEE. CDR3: CASSLTHSVGQHNSPLHF. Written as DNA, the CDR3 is TGTGCCAGCAGCTTAACTCATTCCGTGGGACAACATAATTCACCCCTCCACTTT.

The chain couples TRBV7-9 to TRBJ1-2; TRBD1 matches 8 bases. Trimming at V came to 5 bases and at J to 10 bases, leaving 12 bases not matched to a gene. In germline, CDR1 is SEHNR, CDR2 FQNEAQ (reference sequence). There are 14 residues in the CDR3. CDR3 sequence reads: CASSLWTGSHDYTF. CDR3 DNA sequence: TGTGCCAGCAGCCTATGGACAGGGAGTCATGACTACACCTTC.

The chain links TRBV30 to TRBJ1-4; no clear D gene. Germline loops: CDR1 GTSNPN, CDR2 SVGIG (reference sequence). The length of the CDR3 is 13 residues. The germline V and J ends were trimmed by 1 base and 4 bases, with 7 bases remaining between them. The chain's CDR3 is CAWSERYNEKLFF. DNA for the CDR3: TGTGCCTGGAGTGAGCGGTATAATGAAAAACTGTTTTTT. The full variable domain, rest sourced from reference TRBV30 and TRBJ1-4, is SQTIHQWPATLVQPVGSPLSLECTVEGTSNPNLYWYRQAAGRGLQLLFYSVGIGQISSEVPQNLSASRPQDRQFILSSKKLLLSDSGFYLCAWSERYNEKLFFGSGTQLSVL.

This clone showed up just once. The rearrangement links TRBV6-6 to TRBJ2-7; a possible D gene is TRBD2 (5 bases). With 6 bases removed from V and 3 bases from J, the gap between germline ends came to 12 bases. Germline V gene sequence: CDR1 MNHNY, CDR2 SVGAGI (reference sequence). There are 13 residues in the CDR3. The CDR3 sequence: CASRREQHYEQYF. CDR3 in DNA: TGTGCCAGCAGGAGGGAACAACACTACGAGCAGTACTTC.

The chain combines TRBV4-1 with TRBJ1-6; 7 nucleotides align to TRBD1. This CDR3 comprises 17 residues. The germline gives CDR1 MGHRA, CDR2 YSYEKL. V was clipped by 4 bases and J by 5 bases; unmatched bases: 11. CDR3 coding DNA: TGCGCCAGCAGCCGACCTAATTCCGGGACAGATAATTCACCCCTCCACTTT. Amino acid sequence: CASSRPNSGTDNSPLHF.

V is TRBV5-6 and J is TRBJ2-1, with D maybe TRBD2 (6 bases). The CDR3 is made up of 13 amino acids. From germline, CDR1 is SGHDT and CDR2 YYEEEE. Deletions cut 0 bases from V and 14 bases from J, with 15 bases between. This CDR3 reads CASSLVRGGSEFF. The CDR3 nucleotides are TGTGCCAGCAGCTTGGTTAGGGGAGGATCTGAGTTCTTC.

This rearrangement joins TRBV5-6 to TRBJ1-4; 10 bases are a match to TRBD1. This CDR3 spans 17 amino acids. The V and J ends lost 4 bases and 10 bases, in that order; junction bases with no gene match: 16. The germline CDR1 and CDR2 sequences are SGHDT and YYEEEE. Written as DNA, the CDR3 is TGTGCCAGCAGCCCTCCGGGGACAGGGGCCGTCGGTGGAAAACTGTTTTTT. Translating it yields CASSPPGTGAVGGKLFF.

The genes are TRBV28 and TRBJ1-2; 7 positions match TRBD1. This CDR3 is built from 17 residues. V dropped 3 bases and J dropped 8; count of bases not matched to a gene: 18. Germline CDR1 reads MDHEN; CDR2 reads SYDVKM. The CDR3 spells CASSFTLEGGRLSGYTF. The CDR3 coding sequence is TGTGCCAGCAGTTTCACCTTGGAAGGGGGCCGTTTGAGCGGCTACACCTTC.

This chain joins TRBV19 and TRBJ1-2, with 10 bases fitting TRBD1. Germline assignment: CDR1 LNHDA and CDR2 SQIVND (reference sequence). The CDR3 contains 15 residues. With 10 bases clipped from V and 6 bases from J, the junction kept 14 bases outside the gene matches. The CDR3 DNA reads TGTGCCACTTCGACAGGGGGCCAGGTATCGAATGGCTACACCTTC. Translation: CATSTGGQVSNGYTF.

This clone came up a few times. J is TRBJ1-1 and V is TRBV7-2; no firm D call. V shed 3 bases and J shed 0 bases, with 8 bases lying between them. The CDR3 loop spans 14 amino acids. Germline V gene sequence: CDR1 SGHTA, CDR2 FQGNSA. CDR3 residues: CASSFPGLNTEAFF. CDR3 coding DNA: TGTGCCAGCAGCTTCCCGGGTCTGAACACTGAAGCTTTCTTT.

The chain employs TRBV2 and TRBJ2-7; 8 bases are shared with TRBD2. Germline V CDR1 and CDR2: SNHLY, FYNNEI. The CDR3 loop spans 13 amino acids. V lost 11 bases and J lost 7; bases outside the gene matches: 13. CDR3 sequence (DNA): TGTGCCGGCCGAGCGGGAGCATCCGGGGAGCAGTACTTC. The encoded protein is CAGRAGASGEQYF.

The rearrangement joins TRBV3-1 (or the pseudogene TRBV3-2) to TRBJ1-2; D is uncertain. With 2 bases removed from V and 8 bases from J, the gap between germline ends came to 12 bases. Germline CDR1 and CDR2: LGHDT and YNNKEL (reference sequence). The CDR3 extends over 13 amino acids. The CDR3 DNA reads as TGTGCCAGCAGCCAACTGGGCCCTGGGGGCTACACCTTC. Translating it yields CASSQLGPGGYTF.

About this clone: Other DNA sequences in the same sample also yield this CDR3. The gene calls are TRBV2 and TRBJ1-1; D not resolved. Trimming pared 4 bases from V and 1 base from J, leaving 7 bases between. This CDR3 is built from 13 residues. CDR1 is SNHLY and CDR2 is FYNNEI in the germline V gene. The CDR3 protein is CASSGGRNTEAFF. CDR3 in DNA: TGTGCCAGCAGTGGCGGGCGGAACACTGAAGCTTTCTTT.

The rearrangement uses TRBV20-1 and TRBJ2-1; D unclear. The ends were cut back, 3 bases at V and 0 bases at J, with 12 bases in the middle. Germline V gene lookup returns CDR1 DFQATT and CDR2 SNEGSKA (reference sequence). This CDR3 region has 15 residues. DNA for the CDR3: TGCAGTGCTAGTTTCCGTAACTACTCCTACAATGAGCAGTTCTTC. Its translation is CSASFRNYSYNEQFF.

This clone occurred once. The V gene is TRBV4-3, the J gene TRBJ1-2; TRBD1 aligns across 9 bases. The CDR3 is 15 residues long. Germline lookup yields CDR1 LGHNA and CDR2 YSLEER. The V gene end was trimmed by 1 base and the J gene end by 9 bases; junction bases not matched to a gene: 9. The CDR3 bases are TGCGCCAGCAGCCAAGTTTGGGGACAGGGCGTAAGCTACACCTTC. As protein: CASSQVWGQGVSYTF.